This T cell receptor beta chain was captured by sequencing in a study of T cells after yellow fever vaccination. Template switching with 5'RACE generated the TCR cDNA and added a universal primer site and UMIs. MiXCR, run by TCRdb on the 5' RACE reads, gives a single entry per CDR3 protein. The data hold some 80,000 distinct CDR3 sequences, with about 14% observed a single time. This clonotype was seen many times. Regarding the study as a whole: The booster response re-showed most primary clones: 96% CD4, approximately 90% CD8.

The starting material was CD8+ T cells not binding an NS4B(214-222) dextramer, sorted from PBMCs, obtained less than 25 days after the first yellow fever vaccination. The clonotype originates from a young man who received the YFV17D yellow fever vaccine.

CDR3 in amino acids: CASSQRDRFNSPLHF. The CDR3 nucleotides read TGCGCCAGCAGCCAAAGGGACAGATTTAATTCACCCCTCCACTTT. This chain connects TRBV4-1 to TRBJ1-6, with 7 bases identical to TRBD1. Trimming at V came to 2 bases and at J to 6 bases, leaving 4 bases not matched to a gene. The germline V gene has CDR1 MGHRA and CDR2 YSYEKL. The CDR3 is made up of 15 amino acids.